This T cell receptor beta chain comes out of a study of blood T cell repertoires in COVID-19. Study information: Both acute and convalescent COVID-19 samples were obtained from the United States, Italy and Spain. Sources were T cells, B-cell-depleted T cells, or PBMCs; the material itself was cDNA or gDNA.

The germline V gene has CDR1 SQVTM and CDR2 ANQGSEA. The CDR3 has 14 amino acids. J lost 1 base, V lost 5 bases, and 7 bases had no gene match. This clone was seen only a few times. Clones were sequenced by immunoSEQ multiplex PCR, and TCRdb holds only the in-frame ones, with some missing. This sample has around 100,000 clones, with roughly two thirds found just once. The specimen sequenced was peripheral blood. This TCR derives from an elderly man with acute or convalescent COVID-19. J is TRBJ1-1 and V is TRBV29-1; 7 bases line up with TRBD1. The chain's CDR3 is CSVSQGTANTEAFF. For the CDR3, the DNA is TGCAGCGTTTCACAGGGGACGGCGAACACTGAAGCTTTCTTT.